The clone carrying this T cell receptor beta chain occurred a few times. Its antigen is currently unknown. Included in the TCR beta cDNA libraries were unique molecular identifiers. MiXCR, applied by TCRdb to the PCR reads, yields one record per CDR3 protein. This sample carries about 820,000 distinct CDR3 sequences, approximately 53% of them seen once, and the ten largest clones take approximately 4.3%. The data derive from a study of post-analysis software for immune sequencing data. The study, taken as a whole, reports: In patients, TRBV5-6, TRBV5-1 and TRBV20-1 belonged to five TRBV segments found more frequently than in controls.

V lost 6 bases, J lost 4 bases, and 6 bases lay in between. The CDR3 consists of 11 residues. The germline gives CDR1 LNHDA, CDR2 SQIVND (reference sequence). The chain employs TRBV19 and TRBJ1-1; D remains ambiguous. The clonotype comes from a girl aged 5 to 17 with multiple sclerosis. Sequencing was performed on blood. The CDR3 here is CASRVLTEAFF. The CDR3 nucleotides are TGTGCCAGTAGGGTTCTCACTGAAGCTTTCTTT.